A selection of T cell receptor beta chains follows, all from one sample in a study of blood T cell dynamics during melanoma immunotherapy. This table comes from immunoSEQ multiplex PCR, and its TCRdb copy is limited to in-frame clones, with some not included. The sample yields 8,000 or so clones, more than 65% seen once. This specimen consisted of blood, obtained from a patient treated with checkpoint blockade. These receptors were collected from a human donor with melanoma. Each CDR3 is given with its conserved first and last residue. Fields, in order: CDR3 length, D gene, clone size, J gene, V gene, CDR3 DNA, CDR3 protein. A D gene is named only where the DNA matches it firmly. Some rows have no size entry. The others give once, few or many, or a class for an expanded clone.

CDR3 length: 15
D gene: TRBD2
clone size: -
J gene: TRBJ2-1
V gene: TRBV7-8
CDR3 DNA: TGTGCCAGCAGCTTAGAGTCTAGCGGGTACAATGAGCAGTTCTTC
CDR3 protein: CASSLESSGYNEQFF

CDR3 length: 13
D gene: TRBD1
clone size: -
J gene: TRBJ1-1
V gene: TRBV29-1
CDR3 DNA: TGCAGCGTTTCACAGGGGGCCGGGACTGAAGCTTTCTTT
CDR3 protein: CSVSQGAGTEAFF

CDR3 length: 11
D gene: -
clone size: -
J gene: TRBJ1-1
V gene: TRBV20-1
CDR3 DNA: TGCATGGGGGTGAGGAACACTGAAGCTTTCTTT
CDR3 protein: CMGVRNTEAFF

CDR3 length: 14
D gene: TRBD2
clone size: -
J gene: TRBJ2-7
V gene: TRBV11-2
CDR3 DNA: TGTGCCAGCAGCTTCCTAGCGGGAAGGTACGAGCAGTACTTC
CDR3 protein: CASSFLAGRYEQYF

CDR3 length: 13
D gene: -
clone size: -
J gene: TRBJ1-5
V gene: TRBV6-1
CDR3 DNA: TGTGCCAGCGGGGCAGATAATGGTCAGCCCCAGCATTTT
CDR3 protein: CASGADNGQPQHF

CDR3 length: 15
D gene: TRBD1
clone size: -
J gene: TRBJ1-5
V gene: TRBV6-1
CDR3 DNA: TGTGCCAGCAGTGAGGGGACAGTCGAAAATCAGCCCCAGCATTTT
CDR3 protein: CASSEGTVENQPQHF

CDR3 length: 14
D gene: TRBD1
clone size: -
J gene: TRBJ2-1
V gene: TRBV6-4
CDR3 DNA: TGTGCCAGCAGTGGACAGGGGAGTAGTAATGAGCAGTTCTTC
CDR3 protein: CASSGQGSSNEQFF

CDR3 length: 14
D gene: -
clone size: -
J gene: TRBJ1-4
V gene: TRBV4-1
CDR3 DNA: TGCGCCAGCAGCCAAGTCGAACGGGATGAAAAACTGTTTTTT
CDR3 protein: CASSQVERDEKLFF

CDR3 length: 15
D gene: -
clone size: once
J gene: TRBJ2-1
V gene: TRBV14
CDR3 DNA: TGTGCCAGCAGCCAATCTCAAGGGGCCTACAATGAGCAGTTCTTC
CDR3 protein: CASSQSQGAYNEQFF

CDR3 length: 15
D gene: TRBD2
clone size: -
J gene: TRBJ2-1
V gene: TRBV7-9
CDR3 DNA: TGTGCCAGCAGCCGTCGACTAGCGGGCTACAATGAGCAGTTCTTC
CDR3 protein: CASSRRLAGYNEQFF

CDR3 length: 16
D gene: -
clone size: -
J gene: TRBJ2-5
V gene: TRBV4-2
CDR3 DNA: TGTGCCAGCAGCCAAGAGCAGGCTAGTCAAGCAGAGACCCAGTACTTC
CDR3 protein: CASSQEQASQAETQYF

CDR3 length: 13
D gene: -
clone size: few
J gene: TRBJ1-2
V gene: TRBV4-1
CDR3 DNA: TGCGCCAGCAGCCAACAGGGTGATCATGGCTACACCTTC
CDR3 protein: CASSQQGDHGYTF

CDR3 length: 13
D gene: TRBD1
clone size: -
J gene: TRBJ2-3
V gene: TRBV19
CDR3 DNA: TGTGCCAGCAGGGGGACCCCGCTAGATACGCAGTATTTT
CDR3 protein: CASRGTPLDTQYF

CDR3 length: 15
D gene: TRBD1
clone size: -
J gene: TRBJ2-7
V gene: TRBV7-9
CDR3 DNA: TGTGCCAGCAGCGGCCGGGACAGGGATCTGGGAGAGCAGTACTTC
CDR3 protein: CASSGRDRDLGEQYF

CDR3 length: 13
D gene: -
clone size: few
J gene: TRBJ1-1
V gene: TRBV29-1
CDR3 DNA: TGCAGCGTTTCGGTTACGGCGAACACTGAAGCTTTCTTT
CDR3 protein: CSVSVTANTEAFF

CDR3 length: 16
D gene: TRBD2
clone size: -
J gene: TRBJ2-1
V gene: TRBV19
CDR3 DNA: TGTGCCAGTAGTACGGCTAGCGGGAGCTACTACAATGAGCAGTTCTTC
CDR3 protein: CASSTASGSYYNEQFF

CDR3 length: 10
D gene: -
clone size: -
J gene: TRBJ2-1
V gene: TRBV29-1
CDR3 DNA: TGCAGCGTTGACAGCTATGAGCAGTTCTTC
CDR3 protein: CSVDSYEQFF

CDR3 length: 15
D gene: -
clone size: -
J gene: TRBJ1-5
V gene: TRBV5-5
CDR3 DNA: TGTGCCAGCAGCCCCTCGTCAGGGGCAGATCAGCCCCAGCATTTT
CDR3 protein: CASSPSSGADQPQHF

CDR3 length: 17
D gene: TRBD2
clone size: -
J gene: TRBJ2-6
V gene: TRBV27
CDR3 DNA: TGTGCCAGCAGATCCAGCGGGAGGGTAAGCGGGGCCAACGTCCTGACTTTC
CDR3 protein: CASRSSGRVSGANVLTF

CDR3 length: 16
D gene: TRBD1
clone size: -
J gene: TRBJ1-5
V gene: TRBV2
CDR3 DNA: TGTGCCAGCAGTGGACAGGGACGCGCCGGCAATCAGCCCCAGCATTTT
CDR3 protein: CASSGQGRAGNQPQHF

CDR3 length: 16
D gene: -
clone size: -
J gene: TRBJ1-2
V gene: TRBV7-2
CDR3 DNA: TGTGCCAGCAGCTTAGGGAGTGGGCCAAGGAACTATGGCTACACCTTC
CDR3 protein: CASSLGSGPRNYGYTF

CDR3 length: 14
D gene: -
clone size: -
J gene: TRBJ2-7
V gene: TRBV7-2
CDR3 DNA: TGTGCCAGCAGCTTAGTAACGGACGACTACGAGCAGTACTTC
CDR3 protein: CASSLVTDDYEQYF

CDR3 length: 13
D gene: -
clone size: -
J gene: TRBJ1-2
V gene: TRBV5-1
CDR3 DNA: TGCGCCAGCAGCCCCCGGGAGAACTATGGCTACACCTTC
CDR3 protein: CASSPRENYGYTF

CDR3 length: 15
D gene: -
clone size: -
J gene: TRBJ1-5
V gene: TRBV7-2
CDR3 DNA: TGTGCCAGCAGCAAGGACAGATTGAGCAATCAGCCCCAGCATTTT
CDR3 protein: CASSKDRLSNQPQHF

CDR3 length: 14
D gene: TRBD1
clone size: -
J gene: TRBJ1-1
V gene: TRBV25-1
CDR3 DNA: TGTGCCAGCAGCGAGGACAGGAGGAACACTGAAGCTTTCTTT
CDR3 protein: CASSEDRRNTEAFF

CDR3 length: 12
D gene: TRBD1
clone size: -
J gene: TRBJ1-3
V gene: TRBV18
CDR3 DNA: TGTGCCAGCTCACCACCGACAGGGGCACAATATTTT
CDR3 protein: CASSPPTGAQYF

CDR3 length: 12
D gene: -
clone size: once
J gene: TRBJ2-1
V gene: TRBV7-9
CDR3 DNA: TGTGCCAGCAGCTTAGGCGCCGGTGAGCAGTTCTTC
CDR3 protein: CASSLGAGEQFF

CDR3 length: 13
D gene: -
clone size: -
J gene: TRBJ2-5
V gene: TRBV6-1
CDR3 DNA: TGTGCCAGCACCCAAGGACAGTCCACGACCCAGTACTTC
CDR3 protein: CASTQGQSTTQYF

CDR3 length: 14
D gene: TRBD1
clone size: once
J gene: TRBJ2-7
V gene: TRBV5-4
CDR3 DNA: TGTGCCAGCAGCGCGGGACAGGGGGGATACGAGCAGTACTTC
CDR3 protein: CASSAGQGGYEQYF

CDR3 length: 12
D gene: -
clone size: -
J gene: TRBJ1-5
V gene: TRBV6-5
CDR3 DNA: TGTGCCAGCAGTTACCCGGGGGGCCCCCAGCATTTT
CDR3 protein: CASSYPGGPQHF

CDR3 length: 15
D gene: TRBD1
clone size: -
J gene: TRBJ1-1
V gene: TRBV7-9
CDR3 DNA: TGTGCCAGCAGCTCGAACAGGGGGCTTGACACTGAAGCTTTCTTT
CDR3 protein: CASSSNRGLDTEAFF

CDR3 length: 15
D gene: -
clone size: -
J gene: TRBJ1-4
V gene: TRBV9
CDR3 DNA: TGTGCCAGCAGCGCCGGGACACCCTTAAATGAAAAACTGTTTTTT
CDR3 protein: CASSAGTPLNEKLFF

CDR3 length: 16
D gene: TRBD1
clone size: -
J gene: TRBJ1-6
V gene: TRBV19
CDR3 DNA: TGTGCCAGTAGAACGGGGGACAGGGGGACCCTTTCACCCCTCCACTTT
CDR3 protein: CASRTGDRGTLSPLHF

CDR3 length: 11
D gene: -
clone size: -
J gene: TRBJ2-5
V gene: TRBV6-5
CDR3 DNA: TGTGCCAGCAGTCACGGAGGGACCCAGTACTTC
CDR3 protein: CASSHGGTQYF

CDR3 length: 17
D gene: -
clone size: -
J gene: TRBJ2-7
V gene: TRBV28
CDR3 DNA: TGTGCCAGCAGTTTCGGGACACTTAAAACCTCCTCCTACGAGCAGTACTTC
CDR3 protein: CASSFGTLKTSSYEQYF

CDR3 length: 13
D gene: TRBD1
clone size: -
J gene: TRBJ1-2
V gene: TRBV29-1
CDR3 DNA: TGCAGCGTCGAGACAGGGGAAAACTATGGCTACACCTTC
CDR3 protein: CSVETGENYGYTF

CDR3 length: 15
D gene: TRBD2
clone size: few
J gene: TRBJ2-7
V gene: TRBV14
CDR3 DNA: TGTGCCAGCAGTCACCGCGGGGGGTTCTCCTACGAGCAGTACTTC
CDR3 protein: CASSHRGGFSYEQYF

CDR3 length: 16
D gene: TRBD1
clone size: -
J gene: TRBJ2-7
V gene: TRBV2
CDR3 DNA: TGTGCCAGCAGTGAATATCAGGGGGCGGCCGAATACGAGCAGTACTTC
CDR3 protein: CASSEYQGAAEYEQYF

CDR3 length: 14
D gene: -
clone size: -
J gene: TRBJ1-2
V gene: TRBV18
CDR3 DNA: TGTGCCAGCTCACCAACCCGGGACAACTATGGCTACACCTTC
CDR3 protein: CASSPTRDNYGYTF

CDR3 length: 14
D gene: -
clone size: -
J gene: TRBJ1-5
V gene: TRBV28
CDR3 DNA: TGTGCCAGCAACTTTGTAGTTGGGGACCAGCCCCAGCATTTT
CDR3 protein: CASNFVVGDQPQHF

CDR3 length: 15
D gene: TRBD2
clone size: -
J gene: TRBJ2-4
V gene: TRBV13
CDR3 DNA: TGTGCCAGCAGTTCTATACAGCGGGGGGGCGCCATTCAGTACTTC
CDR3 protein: CASSSIQRGGAIQYF

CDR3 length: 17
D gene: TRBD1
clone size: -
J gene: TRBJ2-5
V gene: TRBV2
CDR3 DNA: TGTGCCAGCAGCCTGGGCTTTAGGGGGCAACACAAAGAGACCCAGTACTTC
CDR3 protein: CASSLGFRGQHKETQYF

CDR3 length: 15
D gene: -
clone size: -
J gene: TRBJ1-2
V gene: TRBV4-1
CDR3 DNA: TGCGCCAGCAGCCAAGCTCCATCAGTGGGCTATGGCTACACCTTC
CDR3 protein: CASSQAPSVGYGYTF

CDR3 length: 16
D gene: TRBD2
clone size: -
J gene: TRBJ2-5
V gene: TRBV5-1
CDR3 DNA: TGCGCCAGCAGCTCAGGGACTAGCGGGGGGGCTGAGACCCAGTACTTC
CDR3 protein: CASSSGTSGGAETQYF

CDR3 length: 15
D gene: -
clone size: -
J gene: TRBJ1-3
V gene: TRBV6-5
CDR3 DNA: TGTGCCAGCAGTCCCACCGGGCACTCTGGAAACACCATATATTTT
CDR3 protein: CASSPTGHSGNTIYF

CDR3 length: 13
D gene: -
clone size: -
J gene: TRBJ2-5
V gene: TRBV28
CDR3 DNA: TGTGCCAGCAGTTTAGGGCGAGTAGAGACCCAGTACTTC
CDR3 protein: CASSLGRVETQYF

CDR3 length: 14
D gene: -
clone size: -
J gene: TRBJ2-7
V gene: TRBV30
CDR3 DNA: TGTGCCTGGGGCGGCCGGGACGGACTCTACGAGCAGTACTTC
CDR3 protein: CAWGGRDGLYEQYF